This is a list of T cell receptor beta chains from one sample in a study of shared clonotypes between healthy human individuals. Assay used: immunoSEQ multiplex PCR; TCRdb lists only in-frame clones, some missing. The sample has about 2 million clones, approximately 95% seen once. The source material was naive CD4+ T cells sorted from blood. Receptors originate from a man aged 18 to 30 in good health. The CDR3 runs from the conserved cysteine through the conserved F or W. D genes are given only for firm matches. Only part of the rows carry a size: once, few, many, or a class if the clone is expanded.

j_call,d_call,v_call,clone_size,cdr3_aa,cdr3_nt
TRBJ1-5,NA,TRBV28,NA,CASSGGREGNQPQHF,TGTGCCAGCAGTGGTGGCAGGGAGGGGAATCAGCCCCAGCATTTT
TRBJ1-4,NA,TRBV5-1,NA,CASSLRVGGEKLFF,TGCGCCAGCAGCCTCAGGGTAGGGGGGGAAAAACTGTTTTTT
TRBJ1-6,TRBD1,TRBV5-1,NA,CASSNGQGSDSPLHF,TGCGCCAGCAGCAACGGACAGGGGAGCGATTCACCCCTCCACTTT
TRBJ2-1,TRBD1,TRBV19,NA,CASRKDRDYNEQFF,TGTGCCAGTAGAAAGGACAGGGACTACAATGAGCAGTTCTTC
TRBJ2-1,NA,TRBV10-2,NA,CASSTAPFGTRKAYNEQFF,TGCGCCAGCAGTACCGCGCCTTTCGGGACCCGGAAGGCCTACAATGAGCAGTTCTTC
TRBJ1-5,NA,TRBV9,NA,CASSPNIGNQPQHF,TGTGCCAGCAGCCCCAATATTGGCAATCAGCCCCAGCATTTT
TRBJ1-6,NA,TRBV6-1,once,CAICVRGNSPLHF,TGTGCCATATGTGTACGGGGGAATTCACCCCTCCACTTT
TRBJ1-1,NA,TRBV7-6,NA,CASSPRGQNTEAFF,TGTGCCAGCAGCCCTCGGGGACAGAACACTGAAGCTTTCTTT
TRBJ2-7,TRBD2,TRBV19,NA,CASSIGPAGGYEQYF,TGTGCCAGTAGTATAGGCCCAGCGGGAGGGTACGAGCAGTACTTC
TRBJ1-6,NA,TRBV6-5,NA,CASSYSGNGNSPLHF,TGTGCCAGCAGTTATTCCGGGAACGGAAATTCACCCCTCCACTTT
TRBJ2-3,NA,TRBV4-3,few,CASSHGSLIADTQYF,TGCGCCAGCAGCCATGGCTCACTTATCGCAGATACGCAGTATTTT
TRBJ2-7,NA,TRBV7-6,NA,CASSLAGAGWEEQYF,TGTGCCAGCAGCTTAGCTGGGGCAGGGTGGGAGGAGCAGTACTTC
TRBJ1-1,NA,TRBV4-3,NA,CASSQDEGRANTEAFF,TGCGCCAGCAGCCAAGATGAGGGACGGGCTAACACTGAAGCTTTCTTT
TRBJ1-1,NA,TRBV30,once,CAWGLSGTEAFF,TGTGCCTGGGGACTCTCGGGCACTGAAGCTTTCTTT